Shown below are 8 T cell receptor beta chains from a single sample sequenced in a study of blood T cell repertoires in COVID-19. Method: immunoSEQ multiplex PCR; TCRdb's copy keeps in-frame clones and lacks some. This table holds around 65,000 clones, 82% found once. Source material: peripheral blood. Every receptor here comes from a man at least 80 years old with active COVID-19.

This chain joins TRBV25-1 and TRBJ1-2; the D is unclear. Germline-derived CDR1 and CDR2 are MGHDK and SYGVNS. The CDR3 covers 11 residues. V lost 1 base and J lost 8, with 5 bases in between. Written as DNA, the CDR3 is TGTGCCAGCAGTGAATCTTCGGGCTACACCTTC. It encodes CASSESSGYTF.

This clone has a handful of counts. This chain joins TRBV6-2 or TRBV6-3 and TRBJ2-5; D not certain. Trimming left V 6 bases short and J 2 bases short, with 7 bases between. This CDR3 is built from 12 residues. CDR1 is MNHEY, CDR2 SVGEGT, per germline. CDR3 region: CASSSTQETQYF. In DNA form, the CDR3 reads TGTGCCAGCAGCAGTACACAAGAGACCCAGTACTTC.

The gene calls are TRBV5-1 and TRBJ2-7, with TRBD2 matching over 8 bases. CDR1 is SGHRS and CDR2 is YFSETQ in the germline V gene. The CDR3 is made up of 15 amino acids. Germline trimming cut 2 bases from V and 1 base from J; bases unmatched to any gene: 5. The CDR3 DNA follows: TGCGCCAGCAGCTTCGAACGGGAGGGGTCCTACGAGCAGTACTTC. Translating it yields CASSFEREGSYEQYF.

This chain uses TRBV7-9 with TRBJ1-4; D is perhaps TRBD1 (5 bases). In germline, CDR1 is SEHNR, CDR2 FQNEAQ (reference sequence). This CDR3 is 15 amino acids long. Trimming shortened V by 2 bases and J by 3 bases, and 10 bases separated the two germline ends. CDR3 in amino acids: CASSLSHRSNEKLFF. In DNA, the CDR3 is TGTGCCAGCAGCTTAAGTCACAGGTCTAATGAAAAACTGTTTTTT.

The V and J genes are TRBV5-1 and TRBJ2-7, with 13 nucleotides matching TRBD2. V shed 3 bases and J 7 bases; nucleotides not matched to a gene: 7. This CDR3 spans 15 amino acids. Looked up from germline, CDR1 is SGHRS and CDR2 is YFSETQ. Written as DNA, the CDR3 is TGCGCCAGCAGCTCAACTAGCGGGAGGGCCCGGGAGCAGTACTTC. Encoded protein: CASSSTSGRAREQYF.

This clone was seen once. This chain uses TRBV27 with TRBJ2-5, with D tentatively TRBD1 (5 bases). In germline, CDR1 is MNHEY, CDR2 SMNVEV (reference sequence). V lost 6 bases and J lost 5, with 13 bases in between. The CDR3 runs 13 residues. CDR3 DNA sequence: TGTGCCAGCAGACAAGGACAAGGCGAGACCCAGTACTTC. Translation: CASRQGQGETQYF.

This chain joins TRBV4-1 and TRBJ1-5, with D perhaps matching TRBD1 (6 bases). This CDR3 contains 15 residues. Germline-derived CDR1 and CDR2 are MGHRA and YSYEKL. The ends were cut back, 1 base at V and 2 bases at J, with 9 bases in the middle. The CDR3 protein is CASSQGGLGNQPQHF. DNA of the CDR3: TGCGCCAGCAGCCAAGGGGGGCTGGGCAATCAGCCCCAGCATTTT.

The chain joins TRBV6-5 to TRBJ2-1; the D is unclear. V was clipped by 8 bases and J by 3 bases, with 14 bases between them. The CDR3 has 14 residues. Looked up from germline, CDR1 is MNHEY and CDR2 is SVGAGI. CDR3 region: CASRGESYYNEQFF. The CDR3 nucleotides read TGTGCCAGCCGAGGAGAAAGCTACTACAATGAGCAGTTCTTC.